The sequence of this T cell receptor beta chain was determined in a study of blood T cells in healthy people across ages. Overall study results and limits: The unsorted PBMCs prevented any conclusive comparison of naive versus antigen-experienced cells. In older individuals, TCR beta diversity per million T cells was lower, falling roughly linearly with age.

Using a J-beta primer mix together with a sample-barcoded 5' primer, a second PCR was run for roughly 7 to 12 cycles. The authors tagged each cDNA molecule using a template-switch adaptor with 12 random nucleotides. TCRdb analysed the 5' RACE reads with MiXCR anew, one entry per CDR3 protein. This table holds fewer than 900,000 distinct CDR3 sequences, approximately 35% found once. As for this clonotype: Its antigen is not known.

The clonotype comes from a man aged 18 to 29 in good health. Sequenced sample: blood.

The CDR3 DNA sequence: TGTGCCAGCAGTCTACGCGGACAGGGAGGCGCTTATGGCTACACCTTC. It translates to CASSLRGQGGAYGYTF. This chain links TRBV27 with TRBJ1-2; TRBD1 agrees at 8 bases. Germline CDR1 is MNHEY and CDR2 is SMNVEV (reference sequence). V lost 5 bases, J lost 5 bases, and 13 bases stayed unmatched. The CDR3 is made up of 16 amino acids.